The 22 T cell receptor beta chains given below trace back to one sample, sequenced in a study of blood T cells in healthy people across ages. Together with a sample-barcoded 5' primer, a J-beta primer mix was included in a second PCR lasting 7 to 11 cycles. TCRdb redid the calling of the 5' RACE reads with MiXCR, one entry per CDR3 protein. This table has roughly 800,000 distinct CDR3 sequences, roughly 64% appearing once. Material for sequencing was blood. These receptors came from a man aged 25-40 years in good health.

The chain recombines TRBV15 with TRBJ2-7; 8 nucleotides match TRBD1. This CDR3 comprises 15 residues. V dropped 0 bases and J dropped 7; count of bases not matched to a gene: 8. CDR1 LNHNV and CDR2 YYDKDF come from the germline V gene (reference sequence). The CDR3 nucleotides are TGTGCCACCAGCAGAGACAGGGGGCAGTTGAAAGAGCAGTACTTC. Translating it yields CATSRDRGQLKEQYF.

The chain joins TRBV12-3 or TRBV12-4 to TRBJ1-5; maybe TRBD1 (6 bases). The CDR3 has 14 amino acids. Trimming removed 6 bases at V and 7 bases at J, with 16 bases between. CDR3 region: CASSPVKGGQPQHF. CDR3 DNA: TGTGCCAGCAGCCCGGTGAAGGGGGGACAGCCCCAGCATTTT.

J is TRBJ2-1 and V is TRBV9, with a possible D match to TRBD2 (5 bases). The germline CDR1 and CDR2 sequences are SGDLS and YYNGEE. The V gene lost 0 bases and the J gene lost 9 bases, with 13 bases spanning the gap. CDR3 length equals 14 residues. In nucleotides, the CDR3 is TGTGCCAGCAGCGTAGCGGGATGGCTTGCTGAGCAGTTCTTC. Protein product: CASSVAGWLAEQFF.

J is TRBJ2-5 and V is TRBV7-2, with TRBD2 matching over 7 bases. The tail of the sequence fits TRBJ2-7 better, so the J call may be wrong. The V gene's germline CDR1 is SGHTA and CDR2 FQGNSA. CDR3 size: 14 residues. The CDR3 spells CASSVSRSGGEQYF. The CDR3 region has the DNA TGTGCCAGCAGCGTGTCCAGGTCGGGAGGCGAGCAGTACTTC.

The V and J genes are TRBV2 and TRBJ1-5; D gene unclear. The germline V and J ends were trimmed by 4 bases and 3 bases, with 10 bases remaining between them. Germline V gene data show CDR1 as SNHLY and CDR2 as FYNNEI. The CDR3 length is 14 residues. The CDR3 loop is CASSVGPLNQPQHF. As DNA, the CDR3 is TGTGCCAGCAGTGTGGGTCCCCTCAATCAGCCCCAGCATTTT.

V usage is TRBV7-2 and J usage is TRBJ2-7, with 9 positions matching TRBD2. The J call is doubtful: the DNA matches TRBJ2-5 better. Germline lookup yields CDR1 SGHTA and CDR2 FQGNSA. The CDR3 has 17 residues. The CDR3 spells CASSSAGGPFSPETQYF. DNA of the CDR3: TGTGCCAGCAGCTCCGCGGGAGGGCCATTTTCTCCAGAGACCCAGTACTTC.

The CDR3 here is CSARGRLAGGPDTQYF. The CDR3 coding sequence is TGCAGTGCTAGGGGCCGCCTAGCGGGAGGGCCGGATACGCAGTATTTT. The V and J genes are TRBV20-1 and TRBJ2-3; 12 nucleotides align to TRBD2. Germline-derived CDR1 and CDR2 are DFQATT and SNEGSKA (reference sequence). The junction had 10 bases not matched to a gene; V was cut back by 3 bases and J by 6 bases. There are 16 residues in the CDR3.

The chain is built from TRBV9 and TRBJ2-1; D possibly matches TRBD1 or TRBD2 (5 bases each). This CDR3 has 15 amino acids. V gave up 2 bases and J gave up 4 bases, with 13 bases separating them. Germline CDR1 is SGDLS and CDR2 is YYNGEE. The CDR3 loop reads CASSVAWGPYNEQFF. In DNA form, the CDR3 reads TGTGCCAGCAGCGTGGCATGGGGACCGTACAATGAGCAGTTCTTC.

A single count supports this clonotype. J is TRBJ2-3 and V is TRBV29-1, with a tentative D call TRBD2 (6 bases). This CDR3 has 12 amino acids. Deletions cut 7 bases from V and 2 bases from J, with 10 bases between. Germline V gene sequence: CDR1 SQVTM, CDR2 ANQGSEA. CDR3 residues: CSALAHTDTQYF. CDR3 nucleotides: TGCAGCGCCCTAGCGCACACAGATACGCAGTATTTT.

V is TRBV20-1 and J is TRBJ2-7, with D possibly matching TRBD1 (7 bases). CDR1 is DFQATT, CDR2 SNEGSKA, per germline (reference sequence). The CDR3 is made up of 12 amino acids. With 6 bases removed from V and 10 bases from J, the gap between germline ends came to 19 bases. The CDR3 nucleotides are TGCAGTGCCGCAGGGGGGTTTAGAACCCAGTACTTC. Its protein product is CSAAGGFRTQYF.

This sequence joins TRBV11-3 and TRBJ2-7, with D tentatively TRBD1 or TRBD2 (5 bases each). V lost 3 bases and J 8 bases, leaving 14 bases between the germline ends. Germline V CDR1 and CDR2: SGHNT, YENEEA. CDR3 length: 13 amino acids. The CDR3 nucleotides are TGTGCCAGCAGCTTGGGACCTCAAACCCAGCAGTACTTC. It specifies CASSLGPQTQQYF.

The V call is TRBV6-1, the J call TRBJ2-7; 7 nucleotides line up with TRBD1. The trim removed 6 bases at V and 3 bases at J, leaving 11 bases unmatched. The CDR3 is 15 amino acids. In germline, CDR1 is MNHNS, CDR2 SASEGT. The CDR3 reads CASSLTGTAYYEQYF. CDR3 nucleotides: TGTGCCAGCAGCCTAACCGGGACAGCCTACTACGAGCAGTACTTC.

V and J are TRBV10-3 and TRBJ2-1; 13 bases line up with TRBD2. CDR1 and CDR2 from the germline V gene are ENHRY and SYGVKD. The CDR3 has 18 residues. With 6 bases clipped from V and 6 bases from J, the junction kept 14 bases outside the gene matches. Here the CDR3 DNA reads TGTGCCATCAGCGGACTAGCGGGGGCCGGGGGTGGATCCAATGAGCAGTTCTTC. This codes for CAISGLAGAGGGSNEQFF.

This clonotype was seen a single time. The CDR3 region has the DNA TGCAGTGCTAGAGAGGGGGGAGGCACTGAAGCTTTCTTT. It specifies CSAREGGGTEAFF. The chain recombines TRBV20-1 with TRBJ1-1; tentatively, D is TRBD1 (5 bases). In germline, CDR1 is DFQATT, CDR2 SNEGSKA (reference sequence). With 0 bases removed from V and 4 bases from J, the gap between germline ends came to 9 bases. This CDR3 region has 13 residues.

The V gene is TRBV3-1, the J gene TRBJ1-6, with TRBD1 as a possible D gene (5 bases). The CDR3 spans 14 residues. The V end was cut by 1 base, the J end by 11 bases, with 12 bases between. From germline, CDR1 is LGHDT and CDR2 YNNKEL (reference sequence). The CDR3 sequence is CASSQGQGVTPLHF. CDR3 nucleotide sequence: TGTGCCAGCAGCCAAGGCCAAGGGGTGACACCCCTCCACTTT.

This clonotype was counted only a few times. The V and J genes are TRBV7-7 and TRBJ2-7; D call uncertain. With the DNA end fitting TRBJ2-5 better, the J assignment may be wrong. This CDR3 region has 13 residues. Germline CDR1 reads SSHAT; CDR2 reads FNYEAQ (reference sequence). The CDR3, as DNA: TGTGCCAGCAGCTTCGGCAAGAGAGGGACCCAGTACTTC. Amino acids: CASSFGKRGTQYF.

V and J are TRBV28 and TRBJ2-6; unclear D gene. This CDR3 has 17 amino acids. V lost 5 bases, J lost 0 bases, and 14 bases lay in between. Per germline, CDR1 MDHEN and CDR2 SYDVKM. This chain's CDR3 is CASSMRYFSSGANVLTF. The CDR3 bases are TGTGCCAGCAGTATGAGGTATTTCAGCTCTGGGGCCAACGTCCTGACTTTC.

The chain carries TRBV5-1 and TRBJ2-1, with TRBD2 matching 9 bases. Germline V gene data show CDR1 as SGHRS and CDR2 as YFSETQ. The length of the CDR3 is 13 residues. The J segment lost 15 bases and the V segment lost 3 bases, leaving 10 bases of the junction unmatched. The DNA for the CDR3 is TGCGCCAGCAGCTCGGGACTAGCTGGAGTCCTGTTCTTC. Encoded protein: CASSSGLAGVLFF.

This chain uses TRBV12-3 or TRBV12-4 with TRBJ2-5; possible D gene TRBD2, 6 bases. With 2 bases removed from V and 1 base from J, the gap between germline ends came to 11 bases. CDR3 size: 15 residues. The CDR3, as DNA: TGTGCCAGCAGTTTACGGCGGGATGTCCAAGAGACCCAGTACTTC. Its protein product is CASSLRRDVQETQYF.

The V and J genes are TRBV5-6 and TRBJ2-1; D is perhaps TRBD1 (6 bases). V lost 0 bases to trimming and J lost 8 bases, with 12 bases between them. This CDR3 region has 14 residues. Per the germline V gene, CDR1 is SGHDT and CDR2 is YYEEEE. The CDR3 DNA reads TGTGCCAGCAGCTTGGGGACAGTGAGGGATGAGCAGTTCTTC. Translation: CASSLGTVRDEQFF.

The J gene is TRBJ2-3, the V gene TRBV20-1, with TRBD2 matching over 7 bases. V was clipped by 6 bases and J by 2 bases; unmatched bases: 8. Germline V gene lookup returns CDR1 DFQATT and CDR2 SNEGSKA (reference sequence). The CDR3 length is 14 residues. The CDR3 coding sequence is TGCAGTGCCACGGGACTAAAAAACACAGATACGCAGTATTTT. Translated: CSATGLKNTDTQYF.

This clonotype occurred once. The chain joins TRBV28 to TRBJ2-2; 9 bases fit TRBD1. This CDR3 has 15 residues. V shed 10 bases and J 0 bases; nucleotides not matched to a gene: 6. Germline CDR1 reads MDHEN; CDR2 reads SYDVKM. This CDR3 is CAIRTGASNTGELFF. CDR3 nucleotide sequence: TGTGCCATCAGGACAGGGGCTTCGAACACCGGGGAGCTGTTTTTT.